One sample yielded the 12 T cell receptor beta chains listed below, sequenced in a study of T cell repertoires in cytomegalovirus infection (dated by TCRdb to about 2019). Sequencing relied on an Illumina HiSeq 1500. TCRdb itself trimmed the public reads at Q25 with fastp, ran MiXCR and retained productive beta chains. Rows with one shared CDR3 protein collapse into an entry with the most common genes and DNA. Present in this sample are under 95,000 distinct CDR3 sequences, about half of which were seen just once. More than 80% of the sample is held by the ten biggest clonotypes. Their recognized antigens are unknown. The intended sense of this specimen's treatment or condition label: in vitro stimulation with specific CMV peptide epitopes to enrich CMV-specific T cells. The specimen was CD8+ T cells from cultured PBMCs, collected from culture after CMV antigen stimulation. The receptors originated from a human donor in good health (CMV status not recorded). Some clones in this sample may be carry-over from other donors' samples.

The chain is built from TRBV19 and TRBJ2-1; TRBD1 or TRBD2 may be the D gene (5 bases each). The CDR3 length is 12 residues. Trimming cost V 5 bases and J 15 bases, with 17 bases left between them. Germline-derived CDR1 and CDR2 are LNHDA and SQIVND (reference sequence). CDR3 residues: CASSWDKAGRFF. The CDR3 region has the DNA TGTGCCAGTAGTTGGGATAAGGCAGGGAGGTTCTTC.

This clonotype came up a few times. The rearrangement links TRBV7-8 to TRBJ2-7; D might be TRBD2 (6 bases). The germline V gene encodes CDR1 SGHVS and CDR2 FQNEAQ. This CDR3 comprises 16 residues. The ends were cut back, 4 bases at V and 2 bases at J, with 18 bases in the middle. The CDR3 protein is CASSSPPGTFTYEQYF. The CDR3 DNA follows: TGTGCCAGCAGCTCACCGCCCGGGACTTTCACCTACGAGCAGTACTTC.

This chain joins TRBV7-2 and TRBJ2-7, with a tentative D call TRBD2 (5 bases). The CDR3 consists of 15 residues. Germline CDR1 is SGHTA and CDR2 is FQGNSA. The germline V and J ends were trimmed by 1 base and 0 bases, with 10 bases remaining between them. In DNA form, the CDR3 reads TGTGCCAGCAGCTTAGACATTAGCGCCTCCTACGAGCAGTACTTC. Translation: CASSLDISASYEQYF.

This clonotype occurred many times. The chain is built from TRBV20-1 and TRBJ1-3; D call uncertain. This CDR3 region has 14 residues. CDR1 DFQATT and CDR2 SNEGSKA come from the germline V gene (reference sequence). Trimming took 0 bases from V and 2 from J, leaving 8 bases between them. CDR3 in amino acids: CSARDIGTGNTIYF. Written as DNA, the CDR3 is TGCAGTGCTAGAGATATTGGCACTGGAAACACCATATATTTT.

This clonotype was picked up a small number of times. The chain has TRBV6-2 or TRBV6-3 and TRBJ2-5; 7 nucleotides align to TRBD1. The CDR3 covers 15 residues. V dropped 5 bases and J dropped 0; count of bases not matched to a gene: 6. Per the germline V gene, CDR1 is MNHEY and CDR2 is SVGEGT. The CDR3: CASSPGQANQETQYF. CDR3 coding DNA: TGTGCCAGCAGTCCCGGACAGGCGAACCAAGAGACCCAGTACTTC.

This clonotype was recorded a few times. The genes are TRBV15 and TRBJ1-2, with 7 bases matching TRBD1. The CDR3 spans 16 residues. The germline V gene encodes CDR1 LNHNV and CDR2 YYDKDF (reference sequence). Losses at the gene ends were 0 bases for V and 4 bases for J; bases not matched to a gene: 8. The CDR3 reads CATSRDRGQLSYGYTF. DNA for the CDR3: TGTGCCACCAGCAGAGATAGGGGGCAACTCAGCTATGGCTACACCTTC. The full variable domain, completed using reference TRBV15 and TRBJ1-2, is DAMVIQNPRYQVTQFGKPVTLSCSQTLNHNVMYWYQQKSSQAPKLLFHYYDKDFNNEADTPDNFQSRRPNTSFCFLDIRSPGLGDTAMYLCATSRDRGQLSYGYTFGSGTRLTVV.

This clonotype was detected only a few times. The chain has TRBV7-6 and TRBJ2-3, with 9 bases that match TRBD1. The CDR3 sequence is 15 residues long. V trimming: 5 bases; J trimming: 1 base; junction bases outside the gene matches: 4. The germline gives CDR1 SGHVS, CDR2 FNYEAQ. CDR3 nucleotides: TGTGCCAGCAGCATCACAGGGGGCCGCACAGATACGCAGTATTTT. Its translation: CASSITGGRTDTQYF.

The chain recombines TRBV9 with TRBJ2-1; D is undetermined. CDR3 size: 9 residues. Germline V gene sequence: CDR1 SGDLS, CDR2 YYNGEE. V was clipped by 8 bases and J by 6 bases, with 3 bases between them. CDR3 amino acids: CARTNEQFF. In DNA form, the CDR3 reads TGTGCCAGGACCAATGAGCAGTTCTTC.

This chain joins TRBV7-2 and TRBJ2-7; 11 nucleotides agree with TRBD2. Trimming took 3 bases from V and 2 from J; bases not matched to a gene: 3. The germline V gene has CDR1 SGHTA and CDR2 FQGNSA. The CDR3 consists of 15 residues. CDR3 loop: CASSFSGREPYEQYF. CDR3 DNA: TGTGCCAGCAGCTTTAGCGGGAGGGAACCCTACGAGCAGTACTTC.

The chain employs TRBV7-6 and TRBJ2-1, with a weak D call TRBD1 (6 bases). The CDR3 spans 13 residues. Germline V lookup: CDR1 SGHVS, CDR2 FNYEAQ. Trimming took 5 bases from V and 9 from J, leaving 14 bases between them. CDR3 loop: CASSPYQGTEQFF. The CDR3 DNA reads TGTGCCAGCAGCCCCTATCAGGGGACTGAGCAGTTCTTC.

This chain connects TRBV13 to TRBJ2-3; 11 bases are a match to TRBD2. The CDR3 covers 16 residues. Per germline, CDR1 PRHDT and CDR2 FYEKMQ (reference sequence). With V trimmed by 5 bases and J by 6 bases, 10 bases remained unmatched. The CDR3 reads CASSLQLAGGWDTQYF. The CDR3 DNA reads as TGTGCCAGCAGCCTCCAGCTAGCGGGGGGATGGGATACGCAGTATTTT. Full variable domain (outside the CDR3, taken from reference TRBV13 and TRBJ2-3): AAGVIQSPRHLIKEKRETATLKCYPIPRHDTVYWYQQGPGQDPQFLISFYEKMQSDKGSIPDRFSAQQFSDYHSELNMSSLELGDSALYFCASSLQLAGGWDTQYFGPGTRLTVL.

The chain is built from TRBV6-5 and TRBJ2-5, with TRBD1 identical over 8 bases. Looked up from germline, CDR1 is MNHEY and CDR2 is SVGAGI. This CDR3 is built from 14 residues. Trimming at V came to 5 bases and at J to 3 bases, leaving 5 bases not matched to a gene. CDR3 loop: CASSPTGDEETQYF. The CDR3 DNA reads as TGTGCCAGCAGTCCGACAGGGGACGAAGAGACCCAGTACTTC.